The T cell receptor beta chain described here comes from a study of T cells after yellow fever vaccination. The CDR3 sequence is 14 residues long. Per the germline V gene, CDR1 is SGHRS and CDR2 is YFSETQ. Trimming shortened V by 7 bases and J by 4 bases, and 16 bases separated the two germline ends. This clonotype occurred many times. 5'RACE template switching generated TCR cDNA, adding a universal primer site and UMIs. TCRdb reprocessed the 5' RACE reads with MiXCR, giving one entry per CDR3 protein. The table lists a few hundred thousand distinct CDR3 sequences, 6.9% of them singletons, with about 0.9% in the top ten.

The receptor was derived from a man aged 25 to 40 who received the YFV17D yellow fever vaccine. The V gene is TRBV5-1, the J gene TRBJ2-3; possibly TRBD2 for D (6 bases). This sample comprised CD4+ T cells sorted from PBMCs, obtained 15 days after the yellow fever booster vaccination. The CDR3 loop reads CASRDSRGADTQYF. As DNA, the CDR3 is TGCGCCAGCCGGGACTCCCGCGGGGCAGATACGCAGTATTTT. The full variable domain, its missing parts supplied by reference TRBV5-1 and TRBJ2-3, is KAGVTQTPRYLIKTRGQQVTLSCSPISGHRSVSWYQQTPGQGLQFLFEYFSETQRNKGNFPGRFSGRQFSNSRSEMNVSTLELGDSALYLCASRDSRGADTQYFGPGTRLTVL.